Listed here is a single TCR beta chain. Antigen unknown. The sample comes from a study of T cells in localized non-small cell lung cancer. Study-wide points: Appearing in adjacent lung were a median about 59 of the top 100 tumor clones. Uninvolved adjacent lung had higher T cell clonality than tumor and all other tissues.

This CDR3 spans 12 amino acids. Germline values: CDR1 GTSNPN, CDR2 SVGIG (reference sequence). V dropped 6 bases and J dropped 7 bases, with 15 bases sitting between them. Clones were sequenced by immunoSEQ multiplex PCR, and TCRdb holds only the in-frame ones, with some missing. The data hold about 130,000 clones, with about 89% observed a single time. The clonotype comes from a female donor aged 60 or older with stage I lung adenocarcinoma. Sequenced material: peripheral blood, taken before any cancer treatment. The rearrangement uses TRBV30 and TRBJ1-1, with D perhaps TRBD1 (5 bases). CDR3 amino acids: CACPTAGGEAFF. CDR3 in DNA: TGTGCCTGCCCCACGGCCGGGGGTGAAGCTTTCTTT.